The 30 T cell receptor beta chains reported below all come from one sample, sequenced in a study of identical twins (TCRdb year 2016). The method behind the library was 5' RACE. Sequenced on an Illumina HiSeq 2000. TCRdb itself trimmed the public reads at Q25 with fastp, ran MiXCR and retained productive beta chains. A single entry per CDR3 protein holds the most common genes and DNA from its merged rows. The sample profile shows hundreds of thousands of distinct CDR3 sequences; about 14% of them were found once. Of the sample, under 9.5% falls within the top ten clones. The sequencing input was memory (CD45RO+) T cells sorted from blood. The sample's cell subset or site label, in plain terms: CD45RO+ enriched T cells. All receptors come from a woman between 18 and 30 years old in good health.

This chain joins TRBV9 and TRBJ2-1; 12 nucleotides align to TRBD2. CDR1 is SGDLS, CDR2 YYNGEE, per germline. The junction had 3 bases not matched to a gene; V was cut back by 3 bases and J by 8 bases. This CDR3 has 14 residues. The DNA of the CDR3 is TGTGCCAGCAGCGCCCTAGCGGGGGGGGATGAGCAGTTCTTC. It codes for CASSALAGGDEQFF.

The V and J genes are TRBV5-1 and TRBJ2-3, with 10 bases matching TRBD1. CDR1 and CDR2 from the germline V gene are SGHRS and YFSETQ. The CDR3 spans 17 residues. V lost 4 bases, J lost 4 bases, and 12 bases stayed unmatched. In DNA form, the CDR3 reads TGCGCCAGCAGCCGAGGAATGACCGGGACAGGGGCAGATACGCAGTATTTT. This codes for CASSRGMTGTGADTQYF.

The V gene is TRBV20-1, the J gene TRBJ1-1, with unresolved D. Trimming shortened V by 6 bases and J by 3 bases, and 14 bases separated the two germline ends. CDR3 length: 13 residues. Looked up from germline, CDR1 is DFQATT and CDR2 is SNEGSKA (reference sequence). The CDR3 region is CSARGPWDTEAFF. For the CDR3, the DNA is TGCAGTGCCCGCGGGCCCTGGGACACTGAAGCTTTCTTT.

This chain connects TRBV5-6 to TRBJ1-1; the D gene is possibly TRBD1 (6 bases). The germline V gene has CDR1 SGHDT and CDR2 YYEEEE. The CDR3 covers 17 residues. Trimming left V 6 bases short and J 1 base short, with 22 bases between. The CDR3 sequence is CASTYYTSRGANTEAFF. The CDR3 bases are TGTGCCAGCACCTATTATACCTCCCGGGGGGCGAACACTGAAGCTTTCTTT.

The chain couples TRBV5-1 to TRBJ2-3; 9 bases align to TRBD1. This CDR3 contains 15 residues. J was trimmed by 4 bases and V by 3 bases; bases with no gene match: 6. The germline CDR1 and CDR2 sequences are SGHRS and YFSETQ. This chain's CDR3 is CASSYRGQGADTQYF. The CDR3 DNA sequence: TGCGCCAGCAGCTACCGGGGACAGGGTGCAGATACGCAGTATTTT.

In its sample, this clonotype was seen a few times. V and J are TRBV7-8 and TRBJ2-1; 12 bases agree with TRBD2. CDR1 is SGHVS and CDR2 is FQNEAQ in the germline V gene. Trimming at V came to 2 bases and at J to 3 bases, leaving 2 bases not matched to a gene. The CDR3 totals 16 residues. The CDR3 bases are TGTGCCAGCAGCTTACGACTAGCGGGAGACTACAATGAGCAGTTCTTC. The encoded protein is CASSLRLAGDYNEQFF. Full variable domain (remainder filled in from reference TRBV7-8 and TRBJ2-1): GAGVSQSPRYKVAKRGQDVALRCDPISGHVSLFWYQQALGQGPEFLTYFQNEAQLDKSGLPSDRFFAERPEGSVSTLKIQRTQQEDSAVYLCASSLRLAGDYNEQFFGPGTRLTVL.

The chain uses TRBV4-2 and TRBJ2-6, with 10 bases aligning to TRBD1. This CDR3 region has 18 residues. Germline assignment: CDR1 LGHNA and CDR2 YNFKEQ. Trimming removed 4 bases from V and 2 bases from J; junction bases left unmatched: 8. This CDR3 is CASSLMDRGGAGANVLTF. In nucleotides, the CDR3 is TGTGCCAGCAGCCTTATGGACAGGGGGGGCGCTGGGGCCAACGTCCTGACTTTC.

This chain uses TRBV29-1 with TRBJ2-2; D ambiguous. V gave up 4 bases and J gave up 3 bases, with 9 bases separating them. The length of the CDR3 is 13 residues. CDR1 SQVTM and CDR2 ANQGSEA come from the germline V gene. The CDR3 DNA reads TGCAGCGTTGTTCTTACGGACACCGGGGAGCTGTTTTTT. Its protein product is CSVVLTDTGELFF.

This clonotype was found a few times. The V call is TRBV20-1, the J call TRBJ2-1; weak D call: TRBD1 (6 bases). CDR1 is DFQATT, CDR2 SNEGSKA, per germline (reference sequence). Trimming removed 2 bases at V and 11 bases at J, with 13 bases between. The CDR3 runs 12 residues. The CDR3 DNA is TGCAGTGCTAGACAAATCAGGGGACAGCAGTTCTTC. Its translation: CSARQIRGQQFF.

This clonotype occurred a few times. V is TRBV5-1 and J is TRBJ2-1; 9 nucleotides match TRBD2. Germline CDR1 reads SGHRS; CDR2 reads YFSETQ. This CDR3 contains 15 residues. V dropped 2 bases and J dropped 5; count of bases not matched to a gene: 5. Here the CDR3 DNA reads TGCGCCAGCAGCTTCGGGACTAGCCGGAACAATGAGCAGTTCTTC. Amino acid sequence: CASSFGTSRNNEQFF. Using reference TRBV5-1 and TRBJ2-1 for the parts outside the CDR3, the full variable domain is KAGVTQTPRYLIKTRGQQVTLSCSPISGHRSVSWYQQTPGQGLQFLFEYFSETQRNKGNFPGRFSGRQFSNSRSEMNVSTLELGDSALYLCASSFGTSRNNEQFFGPGTRLTVL.

This clonotype occurred a few times. The chain recombines TRBV20-1 with TRBJ2-3; D is unclear. The germline V gene encodes CDR1 DFQATT and CDR2 SNEGSKA (reference sequence). The length of the CDR3 is 11 residues. V was trimmed by 6 bases and J by 5 bases, leaving 9 bases between them. CDR3 protein: CSAPWQDTQYF. The CDR3 DNA is TGCAGTGCCCCGTGGCAAGATACGCAGTATTTT.

This clonotype was counted between two and nine times. This chain uses TRBV6-2 or TRBV6-3 with TRBJ1-1; no reliable D call. The CDR3 spans 14 residues. V was shortened by 7 bases and J by 11 bases, with 23 bases between the two germline ends. Per germline, CDR1 MNHEY and CDR2 SVGEGT. The CDR3 spells CASTPPGASQVAFF. In DNA, the CDR3 is TGTGCCAGCACCCCCCCCGGCGCATCGCAGGTGGCTTTCTTT.

The chain combines TRBV10-3 with TRBJ1-1, with D perhaps TRBD1 (5 bases). CDR3 length: 12 residues. Germline V gene lookup returns CDR1 ENHRY and CDR2 SYGVKD. Trimming stripped 3 bases from V and 11 bases from J, with 13 bases between. This CDR3 reads CAISETQGTAFF. DNA of the CDR3: TGTGCCATCAGTGAAACGCAGGGTACGGCTTTCTTT.

This clonotype was seen repeatedly, ten times or more. This chain joins TRBV5-1 and TRBJ1-1, with 8 bases that match TRBD1. Germline V CDR1 and CDR2: SGHRS, YFSETQ. The CDR3 has 15 residues. V trimming: 5 bases; J trimming: 10 bases; junction bases outside the gene matches: 16. CDR3 loop: CASRSPGQESRGAFF. CDR3 in DNA: TGCGCCAGCAGATCCCCGGGACAGGAGTCGCGGGGAGCTTTCTTT.

The chain uses TRBV21-1 and TRBJ2-3; TRBD1 is the table's D call, not checked against the DNA. TRBV21-1 is marked as a pseudogene. The CDR3 is 16 amino acids. CDR3: CASSKAPGPNTDTQYF. The CDR3 DNA reads TGTGCCAGCAGCAAAGCGCCGGGGCCTAACACAGATACGCAGTATTTT.

This clonotype was observed a few times. The genes are TRBV15 and TRBJ1-2; 8 bases are a match to TRBD1. The V gene end was trimmed by 5 bases and the J gene end by 0 bases; junction bases not matched to a gene: 5. The CDR3 length is 15 residues. Germline-derived CDR1 and CDR2 are LNHNV and YYDKDF (reference sequence). The CDR3 DNA follows: TGTGCCACCAGCCTACGGACAGGGACTAACTATGGCTACACCTTC. Encoded protein: CATSLRTGTNYGYTF.

This clonotype was recorded at least ten times. This chain joins TRBV2 and TRBJ1-6, with a possible D match to TRBD1 (6 bases). V was clipped by 6 bases and J by 4 bases, with 10 bases between them. The germline CDR1 and CDR2 sequences are SNHLY and FYNNEI. This CDR3 has 14 amino acids. The CDR3 DNA sequence: TGTGCCAGCAGCCTCGGACAGTATAATTCACCCCTCCACTTT. It translates to CASSLGQYNSPLHF.

This clonotype has only a few counts. The V gene is TRBV29-1, the J gene TRBJ1-2, with 7 bases lining up with TRBD1. CDR3 length: 16 amino acids. Per germline, CDR1 SQVTM and CDR2 ANQGSEA. V trimming: 2 bases; J trimming: 8 bases; junction bases outside the gene matches: 17. The CDR3 DNA reads TGCAGCGTTGAAAGATTAAGGGACACAGGGGTCGGGGGCTACACCTTC. This codes for CSVERLRDTGVGGYTF.

This clonotype was picked up a small number of times. This chain joins TRBV6-1 and TRBJ1-5; D remains unclear. This CDR3 region has 15 residues. Trimming shortened V by 0 bases and J by 6 bases, and 12 bases separated the two germline ends. Per the germline V gene, CDR1 is MNHNS and CDR2 is SASEGT. Here the CDR3 reads CASSEAERVVQPQHF. The CDR3 coding sequence is TGTGCCAGCAGTGAAGCAGAAAGGGTAGTTCAGCCCCAGCATTTT.

This clonotype was recorded many times. V is TRBV20-1 and J is TRBJ1-2; possibly TRBD1 for D (5 bases). Germline values: CDR1 DFQATT, CDR2 SNEGSKA (reference sequence). This CDR3 contains 14 residues. V was shortened by 1 base and J by 6 bases, with 15 bases between the two germline ends. The CDR3 region is CSARGPETANGYTF. The CDR3, as DNA: TGCAGTGCTAGAGGGCCCGAGACAGCTAATGGCTACACCTTC.

This clonotype was picked up many times. V gene TRBV14 combines with J gene TRBJ2-7, with no clear D. The germline V gene has CDR1 SGHDN and CDR2 FVKESK. V was trimmed by 0 bases and J by 0 bases, leaving 6 bases between them. This CDR3 contains 14 residues. The CDR3 here is CASSQESYSYEQYF. CDR3 DNA: TGTGCCAGCAGCCAAGAGAGCTACTCCTACGAGCAGTACTTC.

The rearrangement joins TRBV5-8 to TRBJ2-1; 14 bases agree with TRBD2. This CDR3 has 17 residues. The germline gives CDR1 SGHTS, CDR2 YDEGEE. V was clipped by 4 bases and J by 8 bases; unmatched bases: 11. Here the CDR3 reads CASSPGGTSGSLDEQFF. The CDR3 nucleotides read TGTGCCAGCAGCCCGGGGGGGACTAGCGGGAGTCTGGATGAGCAGTTCTTC.

The CDR3 nucleotides are TGCAGTGCTAGTTCTGGGGGCAGGGAGCAGTACTTC. It specifies CSASSGGREQYF. The chain recombines TRBV20-1 with TRBJ2-7; D perhaps matches TRBD1 (6 bases). The length of the CDR3 is 12 residues. Germline V gene sequence: CDR1 DFQATT, CDR2 SNEGSKA (reference sequence). The germline V and J ends were trimmed by 3 bases and 7 bases, with 13 bases remaining between them.

This clonotype was detected many times. This chain uses TRBV2 with TRBJ2-1; 10 bases agree with TRBD2. Trimming cost V 6 bases and J 9 bases; bases outside gene matches: 8. This CDR3 comprises 14 residues. Germline CDR1 reads SNHLY; CDR2 reads FYNNEI. CDR3 bases: TGTGCCAGCAGAGACCTAGCGGGAGTGGGTGAGCAGTTCTTC. Amino acid sequence: CASRDLAGVGEQFF.

Many counts were recorded for this clonotype. The rearrangement links TRBV7-8 to TRBJ1-2; D might be TRBD1 (5 bases). Trimming shortened V by 2 bases and J by 4 bases, and 11 bases separated the two germline ends. Germline assignment: CDR1 SGHVS and CDR2 FQNEAQ. The CDR3 spans 14 residues. In DNA form, the CDR3 reads TGTGCCAGCAGCTTAAGGGGAGATGGCTATGGCTACACCTTC. This translates into CASSLRGDGYGYTF.

The sample holds many counts of this clonotype. The chain uses TRBV7-9 and TRBJ2-2, with D hard to call. Trimming cost V 7 bases and J 0 bases, with 12 bases left between them. The CDR3 covers 15 residues. Germline-derived CDR1 and CDR2 are SEHNR and FQNEAQ (reference sequence). CDR3 in DNA: TGTGCCAGCATTCTGGCACTTCCGAACACCGGGGAGCTGTTTTTT. Its protein is CASILALPNTGELFF.

CDR3 nucleotide sequence: TGCAGTGCAAGCCCCACTAGCGGGGGTCAAGAGACCCAGTACTTC. It specifies CSASPTSGGQETQYF. The chain joins TRBV20-1 to TRBJ2-5, with 11 bases aligning to TRBD2. Looked up from germline, CDR1 is DFQATT and CDR2 is SNEGSKA (reference sequence). CDR3 length: 15 amino acids. The J segment lost 2 bases and the V segment lost 6 bases, leaving 8 bases of the junction unmatched.

V usage is TRBV27 and J usage is TRBJ2-1; TRBD2 matches 7 bases. This CDR3 has 14 amino acids. Germline CDR1 is MNHEY and CDR2 is SMNVEV (reference sequence). V gave up 5 bases and J gave up 7 bases; unmatched junction bases: 8. In nucleotides, the CDR3 is TGTGCCAGCAGTCCCCCCGGGGGGAGGAATGAGCAGTTCTTC. It specifies CASSPPGGRNEQFF.

This clonotype was seen only a few times. CDR3: CASSSGLAGASASYNEQFF. DNA of the CDR3: TGCGCCAGCAGCTCCGGACTAGCGGGGGCCAGCGCCTCCTACAATGAGCAGTTCTTC. The chain recombines TRBV5-1 with TRBJ2-1, with 13 bases aligning to TRBD2. Germline assignment: CDR1 SGHRS and CDR2 YFSETQ. The CDR3 runs to 19 residues. Trimming at V came to 3 bases and at J to 0 bases, leaving 9 bases not matched to a gene.

This clonotype showed up just a few times. J is TRBJ2-3 and V is TRBV20-1; no reliable D call. CDR1 DFQATT and CDR2 SNEGSKA come from the germline V gene (reference sequence). This CDR3 has 13 amino acids. V lost 5 bases to trimming and J lost 3 bases, with 12 bases between them. The CDR3 DNA is TGCAGTGCTGACCCGGGTAGGACAGATACGCAGTATTTT. It yields the protein CSADPGRTDTQYF.